Listed below are T cell receptor beta chains from one sample, sequenced in a study of T-cell memory formation after mild COVID-19. TCRdb passed the 5' RACE reads through MiXCR, listing each CDR3 protein once. The table includes 350,000 to 450,000 distinct CDR3 sequences, 13% to 15% detected once. The source material was PBMCs or a T cell subset sorted from them (not recorded which). These receptors all come from a young man who had mild COVID-19 (a few samples of this study predate the infection). Cell type and time point are not known. CDR3s include the opening cysteine and the closing phenylalanine or tryptophan. The D gene is left open where the match is weak. Clone sizes are given selectively: once, few, many, or a class where the clone is expanded.

d_gene: TRBD2
abundance: .
j_gene: TRBJ2-3
v_gene: TRBV20-1
CDR3nt: TGCAGTGCTAGACGAAACCTAGCGGGGGGCACAGATACGCAGTATTTT
CDR3aa: CSARRNLAGGTDTQYF

d_gene: .
abundance: few
j_gene: TRBJ1-1
v_gene: TRBV5-1
CDR3nt: TGCGCCAGCAGCCAGGGACCTACCGCGAACACTGAAGCTTTCTTT
CDR3aa: CASSQGPTANTEAFF

d_gene: TRBD1
abundance: many
j_gene: TRBJ2-2
v_gene: TRBV12-3/TRBV12-4
CDR3nt: TGTGCCAGCACCCTCTGGACAGGGAACACCGGGGAGCTGTTTTTT
CDR3aa: CASTLWTGNTGELFF

d_gene: .
abundance: .
j_gene: TRBJ2-3
v_gene: TRBV7-9
CDR3nt: TGTGCCAGCAGCTGGGCAGGGAGCACAGATACGCAGTATTTT
CDR3aa: CASSWAGSTDTQYF

d_gene: TRBD1
abundance: few
j_gene: TRBJ2-5
v_gene: TRBV5-1
CDR3nt: TGCGCCAGCAGCTTCATCAACAGGGGTGGAGAGACCCAGTACTTC
CDR3aa: CASSFINRGGETQYF

d_gene: .
abundance: .
j_gene: TRBJ1-2
v_gene: TRBV5-6
CDR3nt: TGTGCCAGCAGCCCGGACCCCGCCGGATATGGCTACACCTTC
CDR3aa: CASSPDPAGYGYTF

d_gene: .
abundance: .
j_gene: TRBJ2-2
v_gene: TRBV19
CDR3nt: TGTGCCAGTAGTATAGGACCCGCCCTTAACACCGGGGAGCTGTTTTTT
CDR3aa: CASSIGPALNTGELFF

d_gene: .
abundance: .
j_gene: TRBJ2-5
v_gene: TRBV6-2/TRBV6-3
CDR3nt: TGTGCCAGCGGGGGGGCTATTGCAAACGAAGAGACCCAGTACTTC
CDR3aa: CASGGAIANEETQYF

d_gene: .
abundance: few
j_gene: TRBJ1-2
v_gene: TRBV3-1
CDR3nt: TGTGCCAGCAGCCACAACAGGGTGGCTGGCTACACCTTC
CDR3aa: CASSHNRVAGYTF

d_gene: .
abundance: .
j_gene: TRBJ2-2
v_gene: TRBV3-1
CDR3nt: TGTGCCAGCAGGCCCTCCGGTTACGGGGAGCTGTTTTTT
CDR3aa: CASRPSGYGELFF

d_gene: TRBD1
abundance: few
j_gene: TRBJ2-7
v_gene: TRBV12-3/TRBV12-4
CDR3nt: TGTGCCAGCAGAGGACAGGGGCACCACGAGCAGTACTTC
CDR3aa: CASRGQGHHEQYF

d_gene: TRBD2
abundance: few
j_gene: TRBJ2-3
v_gene: TRBV7-3
CDR3nt: TGTGCCAGCAGCTTTTCTAGCGGGGCAGATACGCAGTATTTT
CDR3aa: CASSFSSGADTQYF

d_gene: .
abundance: .
j_gene: TRBJ2-1
v_gene: TRBV6-5
CDR3nt: TGTGCCAGCAGCCGACCGACAGCATCCTACAATGAGCAGTTCTTC
CDR3aa: CASSRPTASYNEQFF

d_gene: .
abundance: few
j_gene: TRBJ2-5
v_gene: TRBV12-3/TRBV12-4
CDR3nt: TGTGCCAGCAGTTTCCGTCGGGCGCCCCAGTACTTC
CDR3aa: CASSFRRAPQYF

d_gene: .
abundance: few
j_gene: TRBJ2-2
v_gene: TRBV11-2
CDR3nt: TGTGCCAGCAGGCGCCCCGGGACACGCAGTACCGGGGAGCTGTTTTTT
CDR3aa: CASRRPGTRSTGELFF

d_gene: .
abundance: few
j_gene: TRBJ1-1
v_gene: TRBV7-2
CDR3nt: TGTGCCAGCAACTTACCGGCGCAAAGAGCTTTCTTT
CDR3aa: CASNLPAQRAFF

d_gene: .
abundance: few
j_gene: TRBJ2-7
v_gene: TRBV11-2
CDR3nt: TGTGCCAGCAGCAGGGACCCGGGGCCCTACGAGCAGTACTTC
CDR3aa: CASSRDPGPYEQYF

d_gene: .
abundance: few
j_gene: TRBJ2-1
v_gene: TRBV27
CDR3nt: TGTGCCAGCAGTATTTCCAGGTACAATGAGCAGTTCTTC
CDR3aa: CASSISRYNEQFF

d_gene: .
abundance: few
j_gene: TRBJ1-4
v_gene: TRBV6-5
CDR3nt: TGTGCCAGCAGTTACTCGACGGGGGGACTAGCAACTAATGAAAAACTGATTTTT
CDR3aa: CASSYSTGGLATNEKLIF

d_gene: .
abundance: few
j_gene: TRBJ1-1
v_gene: TRBV3-1
CDR3nt: TGTGCCAGCAGCCAAGCCTTCGTTGGGACTGAAGCTTTCTTT
CDR3aa: CASSQAFVGTEAFF

d_gene: TRBD2
abundance: few
j_gene: TRBJ2-2
v_gene: TRBV4-1
CDR3nt: TGCGCCAGCAGCCATAGCGGGACACCACTACTCACCGGGGAGCTGTTTTTT
CDR3aa: CASSHSGTPLLTGELFF

d_gene: TRBD2
abundance: .
j_gene: TRBJ2-3
v_gene: TRBV7-6
CDR3nt: TGTGCCAGCAGCGTACGGACTAGCGGGGGGACAGATACGCAGTATTTT
CDR3aa: CASSVRTSGGTDTQYF

d_gene: .
abundance: few
j_gene: TRBJ2-5
v_gene: TRBV15
CDR3nt: TGTGCCACCAGACGGGGAGAGACCCAGTACTTC
CDR3aa: CATRRGETQYF

d_gene: .
abundance: .
j_gene: TRBJ2-5
v_gene: TRBV7-3
CDR3nt: TGTGCCAGCAGCCCCCGGGGGTATACCCAAGAGACCCAGTACTTC
CDR3aa: CASSPRGYTQETQYF